Following are 12 T cell receptor beta chains from one sample sequenced in a study of cytomegalovirus exposure and HLA in healthy donors. The PCR ran on 60 Vbeta and 13 Jbeta primers. Assay: immunoSEQ multiplex PCR; the TCRdb copy retains only in-frame clones and omits some. Altogether approximately 170,000 clones are present, about three quarters being singletons, with the ten largest covering around 7%. Source material: PBMCs. Receptors were obtained from a woman aged 40-49 years in good health and CMV-seropositive.

The chain carries TRBV29-1 and TRBJ1-3, with a weak D call TRBD1 (5 bases). Germline V gene lookup returns CDR1 SQVTM and CDR2 ANQGSEA. V was cut by 4 bases and J by 2 bases, with 9 bases left in between. This CDR3 is 13 amino acids long. CDR3 DNA: TGCAGCGTTGGGACGGGGGCTGGAAACACCATATATTTT. Translated: CSVGTGAGNTIYF.

The V and J genes are TRBV11-2 and TRBJ2-3; the D is unclear. The ends were cut back, 0 bases at V and 7 bases at J, with 5 bases in the middle. This CDR3 is built from 12 residues. Germline V gives CDR1 SGHAT, CDR2 FQNNGV. Written as DNA, the CDR3 is TGTGCCAGCAGCTTAGAATCGTATACGCAGTATTTT. It yields the protein CASSLESYTQYF.

The rearrangement joins TRBV6-5 to TRBJ1-1; D gene unclear. The CDR3 totals 13 residues. V lost 8 bases, J lost 2 bases, and 12 bases lay in between. In germline, CDR1 is MNHEY, CDR2 SVGAGI. The CDR3 loop is CASRLGVNTEAFF. Written as DNA, the CDR3 is TGTGCCAGCCGCCTTGGAGTCAACACTGAAGCTTTCTTT.

The chain carries TRBV19 and TRBJ1-5; 7 bases agree with TRBD1. Germline V gives CDR1 LNHDA, CDR2 SQIVND (reference sequence). V gave up 1 base and J gave up 6 bases; unmatched junction bases: 9. This CDR3 has 16 amino acids. CDR3 bases: TGTGCCAGTAGTATAGTCGCGAGACAGGGCGGTCAGCCCCAGCATTTT. Its translation: CASSIVARQGGQPQHF.

The J gene is TRBJ1-1, the V gene TRBV4-1; D remains unclear. The germline V gene encodes CDR1 MGHRA and CDR2 YSYEKL. The CDR3 extends over 17 amino acids. V lost 4 bases and J lost 3, with 21 bases in between. CDR3 residues: CASSPRAGNPQDTEAFF. DNA for the CDR3: TGCGCCAGCAGCCCAAGAGCGGGGAATCCTCAGGACACTGAAGCTTTCTTT.

This clone appeared a single time. The rearrangement joins TRBV10-3 to TRBJ2-6, with TRBD2 matching 16 bases. V gave up 6 bases and J gave up 3 bases; unmatched junction bases: 5. Germline V gene lookup returns CDR1 ENHRY and CDR2 SYGVKD. The CDR3 totals 18 residues. The CDR3 coding sequence is TGTGCCATCAGGGGGACTAGCGGGGGGGCGATTGGGGCCAACGTCCTGACTTTC. Translated: CAIRGTSGGAIGANVLTF.

V gene TRBV6-1 combines with J gene TRBJ2-3; D is possibly TRBD2 (6 bases). Germline V gene lookup returns CDR1 MNHNS and CDR2 SASEGT. Trimming left V 1 base short and J 0 bases short, with 8 bases between. This CDR3 is built from 15 residues. CDR3 nucleotide sequence: TGTGCCAGCAGTGAAGACGGGGGAAGCACAGATACGCAGTATTTT. This translates into CASSEDGGSTDTQYF.

The CDR3 DNA reads as TGCGCCAGCAGCTTCCCGGGACAGGCGTACTATGGCTACACCTTC. This encodes CASSFPGQAYYGYTF. V and J are TRBV4-1 and TRBJ1-2; 8 nucleotides agree with TRBD1. CDR3 length equals 15 residues. With V trimmed by 5 bases and J by 3 bases, 8 bases remained unmatched. Germline CDR1 and CDR2: MGHRA and YSYEKL.

The table lists this clone with a count of one. The J gene is TRBJ1-3, the V gene TRBV19; 9 nucleotides match TRBD1. V shed 6 bases, J shed 4 bases, and the junction held 1 base outside the gene matches. CDR3 length: 13 amino acids. Per germline, CDR1 LNHDA and CDR2 SQIVND (reference sequence). CDR3 DNA: TGTGCCAGTAGCACAGGGGGCGGAAACACCATATATTTT. Protein sequence: CASSTGGGNTIYF. Complete variable domain (other parts from reference TRBV19 and TRBJ1-3): DGGITQSPKYLFRKEGQNVTLSCEQNLNHDAMYWYRQDPGQGLRLIYYSQIVNDFQKGDIAEGYSVSREKKESFPLTVTSAQKNPTAFYLCASSTGGGNTIYFGEGSWLTVV.

V usage is TRBV6-1 and J usage is TRBJ1-2; 8 bases align to TRBD1. The CDR3 spans 14 residues. Germline V lookup: CDR1 MNHNS, CDR2 SASEGT. The V and J ends lost 6 bases and 9 bases, in that order; junction bases with no gene match: 12. The CDR3 bases are TGTGCCAGCAGAAAGGACAGGGTGTTGGAGCGCTACACCTTC. Amino acids: CASRKDRVLERYTF.

Turning to this clone: The junction shows a germline mismatch at one end, possibly a read error. The chain links TRBV4-1 to TRBJ2-4, with 7 bases fitting TRBD1. This CDR3 contains 16 residues. The germline V gene has CDR1 MGHRA and CDR2 YSYEKL. The DNA of the CDR3 is TGCGCCAGCAGCCAAGATCTCGGGACAGACAAAAACAGTCAGTACTTC. It yields the protein CASSQDLGTDKNSQYF.

Points on this clone: Other nucleotide sequences from this sample produce the same CDR3. V and J are TRBV29-1 and TRBJ2-1; D is possibly TRBD1 (6 bases). V lost 7 bases, J lost 3 bases, and 16 bases lay in between. The CDR3 spans 14 residues. The germline V gene has CDR1 SQVTM and CDR2 ANQGSEA. The CDR3 sequence is CSARAGDGYNEQFF. The CDR3 region has the DNA TGCAGCGCAAGAGCAGGGGATGGCTACAATGAGCAGTTCTTC.